This T cell receptor beta chain originates from a study of cytomegalovirus exposure and HLA in healthy donors (dated by TCRdb to 2016 to 2017). Describing the broader study: An earlier analysis of several hundred of the donors reported about 250 Gb of sequence data and 100 million to 130 million unique TCR beta sequences from 150 million to 200 million T cells. An early release covering around 630 HLA-typed donors comprised approximately 290 gigabases of sequencing data and around 80 million unique TCR sequences. Of the roughly 400 genotyped donors, roughly 85% fell in the genetic ancestry cluster associated with self-reported Caucasian donors. The study aimed to test whether signatures of past pathogen exposure could be identified by cataloging public T cell receptors. Using immunosequencing, the study profiled T cell repertoires from around 680 subjects and related those repertoires to cytomegalovirus serostatus. In addition to the first cohort of 666 subjects, a separate validation cohort of 120 different subjects was used. High-throughput TCR immunosequencing, statistical association of individual TCRs with disease status, and machine learning were combined to predict cytomegalovirus infection status. In a later analysis, previously published TCR beta repertoires from some 640 donors were re-analyzed and high-resolution HLA genotyping was added so that TCR occurrence patterns could be studied. Rather than drawing on any new phenotypic data, the later analysis identified candidate immune exposures from TCR beta sequences and the way those sequences occurred across donors. In an earlier analysis of about 590 of the donors, high-throughput TCR beta sequencing was used to judge whether each TCR beta V gene segment behaved as functional or pseudogenic. Alongside the repertoire data, information on donor age, sex, ethnicity and CMV serostatus was compiled. Genome-wide SNP genotypes for about three fifths of the roughly 670 donors were used in a later genetic analysis, which treated that subset as a discovery cohort. All discovery cohort repertoires had been generated on a single sequencing platform. Both class I and class II loci were covered by HLA typing, at four-digit resolution. The number of typed donors differed by locus: about 620-640 for A, B, C, DRB1 and DQB1; approximately 530 for DQA1; some 610 for DPA1; and some 430 for DPB1. Roughly 5 DR-DQ haplotypes were treated as single units for association and clustering because of strong linkage in the cohort. On average, about 200,000 unique TCR beta nucleotide sequences were sequenced per donor among roughly 430 genotyped donors of the cohort, with roughly a sixth of those sequences being non-productive.

Library method: the immunoSEQ multiplex PCR assay. For the multiplex PCR, a mixture combining 60 forward primers for TCR Vbeta segments and 13 reverse primers for TCR Jbeta segments was used. The CDR3 region of rearranged TCR beta genes was amplified from genomic DNA by a multiplex PCR assay. The Illumina HiSeq System was used to sequence the amplified TCR beta libraries as 87-base-pair reads. The paper's data handling went like this. In a later analysis, around 80 million unique TCR beta chains were counted across the roughly 670 repertoires, and roughly 10 million of these chains were shared by at least two donors. To remove PCR and sequencing errors, raw reads were error-corrected and collapsed into unique sequences using a nearest-neighbor algorithm that merged closely related sequences. V, D and J gene segments were assigned by aligning CDR3 sequences to IMGT reference sequences. For a sequence to be retained, at least a six-nucleotide match to both a V gene segment and a J gene segment was required. A rearrangement counted as productive if the CDR3 had no stop codons and remained in frame with V and J, and every other rearrangement counted as non-productive. CDR3 was defined according to IMGT convention as the region running from the second conserved V-encoded cysteine to the conserved J-encoded phenylalanine. Sequences without an unambiguous match to a single V gene segment were excluded from the earlier analysis of about 600 of the donors. An earlier analysis of 450 to 650 of the donors called V segments functional above 56.7% productive rearrangements and segregating when the between-donor standard deviation exceeded 5%. A statistical classification framework was built to diagnose cytomegalovirus status from the catalog of TCR beta chain sequences. A later analysis assigned V and J genes by comparing TCR nucleotide sequences with IMGT/GENE-DB human TR gene sequences. A later analysis assigned CDR3 sequences and most-parsimonious VDJ recombination scenarios with the TCRdist pipeline. A later analysis defined each TCR beta chain by its CDR3 amino acid sequence plus V-gene family, and excluded reads lacking a unique V-gene family. A later analysis removed several hundred highly shared, low-generation-probability nucleotide sequences to deal with suspected cross-contamination and a sequencing artifact. A later analysis calculated a clonal expansion index for each public chain from normalized within-repertoire ranks of inferred template counts. Generation probabilities in a later analysis came from a VDJ recombination model fitted to out-of-frame rearrangements, and those results were checked against IGoR. In a later analysis, TCR-TCR, TCR-HLA and TCR-CMV co-occurrence was scored with hypergeometric tests, and a repertoire-size bias correction was applied to TCR pairs. False discovery rates were estimated in a later analysis by permuting HLA or CMV assignments 20 times. In a later analysis, co-occurring TCRs were grouped with DBSCAN, and TCRdist sequence similarity was added when clustering was performed within HLA-allele-positive subsets. Repertoires with fewer than 30,000 or more than 120,000 public chains, plus five repertoires with anomalous nucleotide sharing, were excluded from co-occurrence clustering. In its TCRdb copy, this immuneACCESS table keeps in-frame sequences only and misses some clones. Where compared with another copy, unresolved V genes explain less than half of these, and the others have no known cause. V, J and clone size reflect that table, while D and trimming were determined from the DNA. Recorded for this sample are some 120,000 clones; over 60% of them occurred a single time. Approximately 10% of the sample is held by the ten biggest clonotypes.

V is pruned by 1 base and J by 4 bases, leaving 5 bases of the junction without a gene match. CDR1 and CDR2 (SGHVS, FNYEAQ) derive from the germline V gene. The CDR3 goes from the cysteine to the phenylalanine over 15 residues. Only CDR3 DNA remains: 45 bases, in frame from the first base. As to this clone: The antigen this receptor binds is unknown. One base away there is no much larger clone; base qualities are not given.

Study-level results and caveats: A further reported finding was that TCR beta sequences accurately predicted the HLA-A and HLA-B alleles for most subjects in the first cohort. Correlated functional status among segregating V segments might reflect linkage disequilibrium, but an unknown experimental factor could not be ruled out. Three of the identified cytomegalovirus-associated TCR beta chains were confirmed in vitro to be specific for cytomegalovirus antigens. A cluster of highly shared sequence variants was judged likely to be a technical artifact of the sequencing pipeline. In a later analysis, 15,000 to 20,000 TCR beta sequences were associated with specific HLA alleles at a false discovery rate of 0.05. While some public TCRs were present in many individuals, most TCR sequences turned up only very rarely across donors. The study listed around 160 TCR beta chains as associated with cytomegalovirus. Sequencing depth was assumed to be roughly uniform across donors in the presence/absence analyses, though that assumption may not hold. In a later analysis, HLA-associated TCR beta chains were found to be more clonally expanded and to have lower generation probabilities than equally common non-associated chains. Because HLA typing was missing for some donors at each locus, association tests included only the typed subset. A later analysis found that most CMV-associated TCR beta chains appeared HLA-restricted, with HLA associations seemingly driven largely by CMV exposure. Cytomegalovirus status was reported to be diagnosed by the classifier with high specificity and sensitivity in both the original and validation cohorts. Several of the top co-occurrence clusters appeared to be linked to parvovirus B19, influenza, CMV and Epstein-Barr virus, according to a later analysis. It was suggested by the authors that the approach could potentially be generalized to other disease states and immunological phenotypes. According to a later analysis, TCR association rates differed among HLA loci, with DRB1 alleles showing the most associated TCRs and HLA-C alleles showing the fewest. Some IMGT-functional V segments, including TRBV6-2 and TRBV6-3, could not be distinguished by the 87-base-pair reads and were therefore excluded. An association between a missense DCLRE1C variant and V-gene and J-gene trimming of TCR beta chains was found in a later genetic analysis and replicated in an independent cohort. When HLA alleles, especially DR and DQ, strongly co-occurred, TCR associations were difficult to assign to individual alleles. A later genetic analysis reported fewer N-insertions in productive TCRs among donors in an Asian-associated ancestry cluster than the roughly 690-donor mean. Because counts were too low, roughly 18 rarely observed V segments, including chromosome 9 orphons, were left out of the earlier analysis of 587 of the donors. The cohort was sequenced for TCR beta chains only, and without alpha or paired-chain data the features that could be detected were limited. For the cohort, immune exposure information was limited to CMV serostatus. Broadly in line with IMGT annotations, most TCR beta V segments showed up in productive rearrangements about 87% or about 30% of the time in an earlier analysis of roughly 590 of the donors.

The cohort comprised around 700 healthy bone marrow donors. All cohort members were sampled while nominally healthy, although unrecorded immune exposures were likely present. The donor tested CMV seropositive and was one of the 289 seropositive cohort members. A peripheral blood sample was collected from each donor, and TCR beta sequencing was performed on peripheral blood mononuclear cells. Genomic DNA extraction from the blood cell samples was performed with the Qiagen DNeasy Blood Extraction Kit. The sequenced material came from PBMCs. The TCR was taken from a man aged 40-49 years in good health and CMV-seropositive. The sequence is built from TRBV7-6 and TRBJ2-3, with 7 bases matching TRBD1. For the CDR3, the sequence is CASSLVQDRPDTQYF. The nucleotides read TGTGCCAGCAGCTTAGTTCAGGACAGGCCAGATACGCAGTATTTT.